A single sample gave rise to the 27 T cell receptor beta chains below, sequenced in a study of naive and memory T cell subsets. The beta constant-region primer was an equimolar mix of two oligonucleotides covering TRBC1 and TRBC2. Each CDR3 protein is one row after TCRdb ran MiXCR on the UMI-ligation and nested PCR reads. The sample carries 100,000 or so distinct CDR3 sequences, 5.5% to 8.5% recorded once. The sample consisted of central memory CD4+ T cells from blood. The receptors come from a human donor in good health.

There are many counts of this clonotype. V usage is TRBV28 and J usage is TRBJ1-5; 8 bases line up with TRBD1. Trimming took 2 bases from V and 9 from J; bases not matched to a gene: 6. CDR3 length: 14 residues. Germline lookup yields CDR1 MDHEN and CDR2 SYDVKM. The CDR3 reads CASSLPAGGRPQHF. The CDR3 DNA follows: TGTGCCAGCAGTTTACCAGCAGGGGGCCGGCCCCAGCATTTT.

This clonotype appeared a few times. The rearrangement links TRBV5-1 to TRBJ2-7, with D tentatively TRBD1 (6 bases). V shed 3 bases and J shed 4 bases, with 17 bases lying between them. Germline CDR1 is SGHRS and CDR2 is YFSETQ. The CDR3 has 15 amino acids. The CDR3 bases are TGCGCCAGCAGCTCCGGACAGTACGCTACATACGAGCAGTACTTC. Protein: CASSSGQYATYEQYF.

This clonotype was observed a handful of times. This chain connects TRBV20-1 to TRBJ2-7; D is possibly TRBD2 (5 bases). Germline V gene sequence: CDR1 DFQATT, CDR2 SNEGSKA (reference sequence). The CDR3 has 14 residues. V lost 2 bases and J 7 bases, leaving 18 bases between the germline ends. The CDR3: CSARTPGRSGEQYF. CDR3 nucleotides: TGCAGTGCTAGAACCCCGGGCAGGTCGGGGGAGCAGTACTTC.

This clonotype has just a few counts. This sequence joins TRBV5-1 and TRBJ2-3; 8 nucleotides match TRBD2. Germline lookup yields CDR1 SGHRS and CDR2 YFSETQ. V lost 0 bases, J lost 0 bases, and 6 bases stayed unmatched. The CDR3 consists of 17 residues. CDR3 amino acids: CASSLAGGGGSTDTQYF. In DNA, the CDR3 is TGCGCCAGCAGCTTGGCCGGTGGCGGGGGGAGCACAGATACGCAGTATTTT.

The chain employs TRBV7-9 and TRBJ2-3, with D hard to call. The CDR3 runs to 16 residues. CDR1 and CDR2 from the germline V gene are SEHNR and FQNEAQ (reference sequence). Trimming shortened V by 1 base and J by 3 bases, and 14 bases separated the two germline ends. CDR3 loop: CASSLDVGTRTDTQYF. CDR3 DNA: TGTGCCAGCAGCTTAGATGTGGGAACGAGGACAGATACGCAGTATTTT. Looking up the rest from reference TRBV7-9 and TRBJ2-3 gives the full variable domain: DTGVSQNPRHKITKRGQNVTFRCDPISEHNRLYWYRQTLGQGPEFLTYFQNEAQLEKSRLLSDRFSAERPKGSFSTLEIQRTEQGDSAMYLCASSLDVGTRTDTQYFGPGTRLTVL.

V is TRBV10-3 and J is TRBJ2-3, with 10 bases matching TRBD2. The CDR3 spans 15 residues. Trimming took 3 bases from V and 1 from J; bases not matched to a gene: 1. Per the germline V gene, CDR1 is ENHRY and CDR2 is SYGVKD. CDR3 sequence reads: CAISEGLAGTDTQYF. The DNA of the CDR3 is TGTGCCATCAGTGAAGGACTAGCGGGCACAGATACGCAGTATTTT.

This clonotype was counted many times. The CDR3 is CASSPRRGGGYTF. The CDR3 nucleotides read TGTGCCAGCAGTCCTAGGCGGGGAGGAGGCTACACCTTC. The chain combines TRBV12-3 or TRBV12-4 with TRBJ1-2; D is unresolved. The V end lost 5 bases, the J end lost 8 bases, and 15 bases lay between the germline ends. The CDR3 totals 13 residues.

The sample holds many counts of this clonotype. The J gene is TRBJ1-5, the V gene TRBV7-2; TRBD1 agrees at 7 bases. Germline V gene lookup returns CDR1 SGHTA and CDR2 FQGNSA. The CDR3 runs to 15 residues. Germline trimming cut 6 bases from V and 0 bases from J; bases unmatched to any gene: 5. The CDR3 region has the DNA TGTGCCAGCAGGGAGACAGGGAATAGCAATCAGCCCCAGCATTTT. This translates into CASRETGNSNQPQHF.

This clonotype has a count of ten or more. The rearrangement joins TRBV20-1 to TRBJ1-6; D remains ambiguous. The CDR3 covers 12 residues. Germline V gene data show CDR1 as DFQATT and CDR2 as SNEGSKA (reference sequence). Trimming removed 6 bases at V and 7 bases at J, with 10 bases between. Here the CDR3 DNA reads TGCAGTGCCCCGAAATCGAATTCACCCCTCCACTTT. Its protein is CSAPKSNSPLHF.

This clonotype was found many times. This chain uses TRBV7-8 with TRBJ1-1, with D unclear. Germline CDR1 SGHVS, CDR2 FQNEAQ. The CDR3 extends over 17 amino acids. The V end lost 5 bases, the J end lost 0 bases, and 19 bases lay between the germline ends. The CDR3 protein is CASSLAGRLNLNTEAFF. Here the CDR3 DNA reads TGTGCCAGCAGCCTTGCCGGACGGCTGAATCTGAACACTGAAGCTTTCTTT.

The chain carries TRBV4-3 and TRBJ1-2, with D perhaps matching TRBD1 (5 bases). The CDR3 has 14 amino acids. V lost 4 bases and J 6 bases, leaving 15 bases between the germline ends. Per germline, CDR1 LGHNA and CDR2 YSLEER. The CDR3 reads CASSLQGLSHGYTF. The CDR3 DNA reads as TGCGCCAGCAGCCTGCAGGGTTTATCTCATGGCTACACCTTC.

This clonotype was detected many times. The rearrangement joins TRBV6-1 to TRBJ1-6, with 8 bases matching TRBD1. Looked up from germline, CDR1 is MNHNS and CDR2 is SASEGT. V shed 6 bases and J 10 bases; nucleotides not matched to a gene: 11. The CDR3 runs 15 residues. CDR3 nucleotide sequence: TGTGCCAGCAGGACAGGGGTAGGCTGGGGGTCACCCCTCCACTTT. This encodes CASRTGVGWGSPLHF.

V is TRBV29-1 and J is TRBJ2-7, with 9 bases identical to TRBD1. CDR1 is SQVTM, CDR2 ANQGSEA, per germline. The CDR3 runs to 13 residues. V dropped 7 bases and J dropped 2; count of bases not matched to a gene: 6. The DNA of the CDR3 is TGCAGCGCCTTGGGACAGGGCACCTACGAGCAGTACTTC. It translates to CSALGQGTYEQYF.

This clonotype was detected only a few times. The CDR3 is CASSLSTVGQGGSPLHF. The CDR3, as DNA: TGCGCCAGCAGCTTATCTACGGTGGGACAGGGTGGCTCACCCCTCCACTTT. V gene TRBV5-1 combines with J gene TRBJ1-6; 9 positions agree with TRBD1. Germline V gene sequence: CDR1 SGHRS, CDR2 YFSETQ. Losses at the gene ends were 2 bases for V and 10 bases for J; bases not matched to a gene: 13. The CDR3 contains 17 residues.

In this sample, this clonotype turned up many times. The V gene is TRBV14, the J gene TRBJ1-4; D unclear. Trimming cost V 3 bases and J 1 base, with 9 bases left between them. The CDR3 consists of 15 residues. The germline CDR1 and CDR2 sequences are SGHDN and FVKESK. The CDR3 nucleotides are TGTGCCAGCAGCCAGTTCCTTGGAACTAATGAAAAACTGTTTTTT. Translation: CASSQFLGTNEKLFF.

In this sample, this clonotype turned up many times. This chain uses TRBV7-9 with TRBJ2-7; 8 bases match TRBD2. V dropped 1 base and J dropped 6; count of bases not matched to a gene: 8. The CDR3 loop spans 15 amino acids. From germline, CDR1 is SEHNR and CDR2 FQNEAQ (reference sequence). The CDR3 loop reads CASSLVRAGGAEQYF. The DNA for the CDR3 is TGTGCCAGCAGCTTAGTCCGCGCGGGAGGAGCCGAGCAGTACTTC.

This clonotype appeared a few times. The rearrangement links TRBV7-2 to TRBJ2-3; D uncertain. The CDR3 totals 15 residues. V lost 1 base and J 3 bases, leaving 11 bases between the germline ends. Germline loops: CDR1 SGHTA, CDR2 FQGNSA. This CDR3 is CASSLVRLTTDTQYF. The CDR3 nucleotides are TGTGCCAGCAGCTTAGTACGGCTAACGACAGATACGCAGTATTTT.

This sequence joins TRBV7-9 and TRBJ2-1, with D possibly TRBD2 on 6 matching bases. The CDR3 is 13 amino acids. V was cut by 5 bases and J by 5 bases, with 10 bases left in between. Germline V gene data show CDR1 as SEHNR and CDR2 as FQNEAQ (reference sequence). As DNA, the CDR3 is TGTGCCAGCAGCCCCCAGCGGGACAATGAGCAGTTCTTC. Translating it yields CASSPQRDNEQFF.

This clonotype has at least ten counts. The CDR3 here is CSASKERDGYTF. DNA of the CDR3: TGCAGTGCTAGTAAGGAAAGGGATGGCTACACCTTC. The rearrangement links TRBV20-1 to TRBJ1-2; D is uncertain. Germline CDR1 is DFQATT and CDR2 is SNEGSKA (reference sequence). V shed 3 bases and J shed 6 bases, with 11 bases lying between them. The CDR3 covers 12 residues.

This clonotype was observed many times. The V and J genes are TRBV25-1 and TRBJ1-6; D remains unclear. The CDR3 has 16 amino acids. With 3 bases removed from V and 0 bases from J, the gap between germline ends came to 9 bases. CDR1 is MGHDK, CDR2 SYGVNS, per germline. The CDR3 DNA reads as TGTGCCAGCAGTGAGCGGTCCCACTCCTATAATTCACCCCTCCACTTT. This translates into CASSERSHSYNSPLHF.

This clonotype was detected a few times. As DNA, the CDR3 is TGTGCCAGCAGCCATTCTGACAGGGGCCGAAGAGCCAAAAACATTCAGTACTTC. Its protein product is CASSHSDRGRRAKNIQYF. J is TRBJ2-4 and V is TRBV12-3 or TRBV12-4; 8 bases are a match to TRBD1. V lost 6 bases to trimming and J lost 0 bases; unmatched junction nucleotides: 13. The CDR3 extends over 18 amino acids.

CDR3 loop: CSARMAQGSYEQYF. CDR3 in DNA: TGCAGTGCTAGAATGGCGCAGGGATCCTACGAGCAGTACTTC. V and J are TRBV20-1 and TRBJ2-7; TRBD1 is a possible D gene (5 bases). This CDR3 comprises 14 residues. Trimming stripped 2 bases from V and 1 base from J, with 12 bases between. The V gene's germline CDR1 is DFQATT and CDR2 SNEGSKA (reference sequence).

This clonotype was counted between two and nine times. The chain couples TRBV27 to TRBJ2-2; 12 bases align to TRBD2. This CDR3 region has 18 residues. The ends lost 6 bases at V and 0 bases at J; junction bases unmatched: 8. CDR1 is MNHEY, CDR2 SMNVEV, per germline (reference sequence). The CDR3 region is CASSPLAGGATNTGELFF. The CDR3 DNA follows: TGTGCCAGCAGCCCCCTAGCGGGGGGGGCTACGAACACCGGGGAGCTGTTTTTT.

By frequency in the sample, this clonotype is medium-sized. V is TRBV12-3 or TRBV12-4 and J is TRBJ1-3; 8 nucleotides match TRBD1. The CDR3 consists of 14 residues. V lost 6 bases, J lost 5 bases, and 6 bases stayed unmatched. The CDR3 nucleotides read TGTGCCAGCAGCCCACAGGGGGTTCGAAACACCATATATTTT. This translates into CASSPQGVRNTIYF.

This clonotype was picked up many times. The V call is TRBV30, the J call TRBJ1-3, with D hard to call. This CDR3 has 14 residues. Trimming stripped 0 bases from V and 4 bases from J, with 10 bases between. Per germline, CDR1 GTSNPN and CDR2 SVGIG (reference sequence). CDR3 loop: CAWSVKGSGNTIYF. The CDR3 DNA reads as TGTGCCTGGAGTGTGAAGGGTTCAGGAAACACCATATATTTT.

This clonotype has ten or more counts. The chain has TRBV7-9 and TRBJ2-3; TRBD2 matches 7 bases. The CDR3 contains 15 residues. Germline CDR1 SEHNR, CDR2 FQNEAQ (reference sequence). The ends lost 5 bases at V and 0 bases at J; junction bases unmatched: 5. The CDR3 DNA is TGTGCCAGCAGCCCGGGACTACCCAGCACAGATACGCAGTATTTT. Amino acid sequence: CASSPGLPSTDTQYF.

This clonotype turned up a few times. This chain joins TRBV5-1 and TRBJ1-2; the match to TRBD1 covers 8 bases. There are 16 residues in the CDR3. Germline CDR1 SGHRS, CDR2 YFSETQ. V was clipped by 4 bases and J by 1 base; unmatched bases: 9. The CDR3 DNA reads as TGCGCCAGCAGCCGAAAACAGGGGGGGGATAACTATGGCTACACCTTC. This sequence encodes CASSRKQGGDNYGYTF.